This T cell receptor (beta chain) was recorded in a study of blood T cell repertoires in COVID-19. TCRdb's table, derived via immunoSEQ multiplex PCR, lists solely in-frame clones and lacks some. The sample includes about 240,000 clones, approximately 86% seen only once; the top ten take under 0.95%. What was sequenced was peripheral blood. This clonotype was obtained from a woman aged 30 to 39 with acute or convalescent COVID-19.

Here the CDR3 DNA reads TGTGCCAGCAGCTCCCTTAGGGGCAGAAACACCGGGGAGCTGTTTTTT. This translates into CASSSLRGRNTGELFF. J is TRBJ2-2 and V is TRBV7-7; TRBD1 might be the D (5 bases). The CDR3 length is 16 residues. Per the germline V gene, CDR1 is SSHAT and CDR2 is FNYEAQ (reference sequence). The V gene lost 4 bases and the J gene lost 2 bases, with 14 bases spanning the gap. The full variable domain, its missing parts supplied by reference TRBV7-7 and TRBJ2-2, is GAGVSQSPRYKVTKRGQDVTLRCDPISSHATLYWYQQALGQGPEFLTYFNYEAQPDKSGLPSDRFSAERPEGSISTLTIQRTEQRDSAMYRCASSSLRGRNTGELFFGEGSRLTVL.